This entry describes one TCR beta chain. The sample belongs to a study of T cells of healthy individuals. In TCRdb, the 5' RACE reads were re-called with MiXCR into one record per CDR3 protein. The table includes about 96,000 distinct CDR3 sequences, approximately 15% detected once. The junction had 14 bases not matched to a gene; V was cut back by 5 bases and J by 3 bases. CDR3 length: 18 residues. Germline CDR1 MDHEN, CDR2 SYDVKM. This sequence originates from a human donor in good health. The gene calls are TRBV28 and TRBJ2-1; 9 bases fit TRBD2. CDR3 nucleotide sequence: TGTGCCAGCAGTCTGATAACGATAGCGGGGGAAAGCTACAATGAGCAGTTCTTC. Translation: CASSLITIAGESYNEQFF.